One and the same sample provided the 16 T cell receptor beta chains below, sequenced in a study of regulatory T cells in long-lasting Graves disease. CDR3-region Arm-PCR and iRepertoire HTBI primers produced the TCR beta libraries. TCRdb fed the multiplex PCR reads into MiXCR, producing one record per CDR3 protein. The sample lists some 500,000 distinct CDR3 sequences; about 13% were seen once. Sample time point: newly diagnosed GD, antithyroid drugs for less than 3 months. Following extraction of RNA from PBMCs, that RNA was used to make the TCR library. These data were likewise used in another study, on T cells in Graves' hyperthyroidism and ophthalmopathy.

This material consisted of peripheral blood mononuclear cells (PBMCs), taken at new diagnosis, from a patient treated with antithyroid drugs. The receptors come from a young man with Graves disease.

The chain couples TRBV24-1 to TRBJ2-7, with 7 bases that match TRBD1. The CDR3 consists of 14 residues. V was pared by 12 bases and J by 2 bases, with 12 bases of the junction left unmatched. The germline gives CDR1 KGHDR, CDR2 SFDVKD. This chain's CDR3 is CAAADRDSPYEQYF. The CDR3 DNA reads as TGTGCCGCAGCGGACCGGGACAGCCCCTACGAGCAGTACTTC.

This clonotype was seen many times. This sequence joins TRBV27 and TRBJ1-5, with D maybe TRBD1 (6 bases). The V gene's germline CDR1 is MNHEY and CDR2 SMNVEV (reference sequence). Trimming removed 4 bases at V and 10 bases at J, with 14 bases between. The CDR3 sequence is 13 residues long. The CDR3 bases are TGTGCCAGCAGTTCCCAGGGGATCAGCCCCCAGCATTTT. Protein sequence: CASSSQGISPQHF.

There are a few counts of this clonotype. V usage is TRBV5-1 and J usage is TRBJ1-1; tentative D call: TRBD1 (6 bases). The CDR3 has 15 residues. Trimming removed 3 bases from V and 1 base from J, with 13 bases in between. CDR1 and CDR2 (germline): SGHRS, YFSETQ. The CDR3 region is CASSSGTHPNTEAFF. CDR3 bases: TGCGCCAGCAGCTCTGGGACACACCCGAACACTGAAGCTTTCTTT.

The chain has TRBV6-1 and TRBJ2-1; 7 positions agree with TRBD1. Germline V gives CDR1 MNHNS, CDR2 SASEGT. The CDR3 has 16 residues. The trim removed 8 bases at V and 9 bases at J, leaving 19 bases unmatched. The CDR3 loop is CASGADRNGIGGEQFF. CDR3 DNA sequence: TGTGCCAGCGGGGCGGACAGGAATGGGATTGGGGGTGAGCAGTTCTTC.

This rearrangement joins TRBV24-1 to TRBJ2-3, with 12 bases lining up with TRBD1. The CDR3 contains 18 residues. V lost 0 bases and J lost 5; bases outside the gene matches: 8. Germline V gene data show CDR1 as KGHDR and CDR2 as SFDVKD. The CDR3 sequence is CATSDLQAGQGARDTQYF. CDR3 sequence (DNA): TGTGCCACCAGTGATTTGCAAGCGGGACAGGGGGCGAGAGATACGCAGTATTTT.

This clonotype appeared many times. V is TRBV20-1 and J is TRBJ2-3; D is possibly TRBD1 or TRBD2 (5 bases each). V lost 6 bases and J lost 4, with 14 bases in between. The CDR3 has 13 residues. In germline, CDR1 is DFQATT, CDR2 SNEGSKA (reference sequence). The CDR3 reads CSAHPGTADTQYF. The CDR3 DNA is TGCAGTGCCCACCCCGGGACGGCAGATACGCAGTATTTT.

There are many counts of this clonotype. The chain recombines TRBV2 with TRBJ2-3; TRBD2 aligns across 8 bases. This CDR3 comprises 13 residues. Germline V gives CDR1 SNHLY, CDR2 FYNNEI. J gave up 4 bases and V 7 bases, and 4 bases lay outside the gene matches. CDR3 DNA sequence: TGTGCCAGCATGAGCGGGAGCGCAGATACGCAGTATTTT. It yields the protein CASMSGSADTQYF.

This clonotype was seen ten or more times. This chain connects TRBV20-1 to TRBJ2-7; TRBD1 matches 7 bases. The ends lost 6 bases at V and 2 bases at J; junction bases unmatched: 4. The CDR3 runs 12 residues. Germline V gene data show CDR1 as DFQATT and CDR2 as SNEGSKA (reference sequence). The CDR3, as DNA: TGCAGTGCGTGGGACAGCACCTACGAGCAGTACTTC. Its protein is CSAWDSTYEQYF.

This clonotype was counted ten times or more. The chain uses TRBV2 and TRBJ1-1; 7 nucleotides match TRBD1. This CDR3 region has 15 residues. Trimming cost V 5 bases and J 0 bases; bases outside gene matches: 6. Germline CDR1 and CDR2: SNHLY and FYNNEI. CDR3 amino acids: CASSITGAMNTEAFF. The CDR3 DNA sequence: TGTGCCAGCAGTATAACAGGGGCCATGAACACTGAAGCTTTCTTT.

The gene calls are TRBV5-1 and TRBJ2-3, with 10 bases lining up with TRBD2. V shed 1 base, J shed 2 bases, and the junction held 7 bases outside the gene matches. The CDR3 spans 17 residues. CDR1 and CDR2 (germline): SGHRS, YFSETQ. CDR3 DNA sequence: TGCGCCAGCAGCTTGACGGCTAGCGGGAGTTCCACAGATACGCAGTATTTT. Translating gives CASSLTASGSSTDTQYF.

The gene calls are TRBV6-1 and TRBJ2-1; perhaps TRBD2 as D (5 bases). The CDR3 runs to 12 residues. V was cut by 6 bases and J by 4 bases, with 7 bases left in between. Germline V gives CDR1 MNHNS, CDR2 SASEGT. The CDR3 sequence: CASRRVYNEQFF. The CDR3 nucleotides are TGTGCCAGCAGGCGGGTTTACAATGAGCAGTTCTTC.

This clonotype was picked up a small number of times. The chain links TRBV6-1 to TRBJ2-5; 7 nucleotides align to TRBD2. Trimming at V came to 0 bases and at J to 5 bases, leaving 3 bases not matched to a gene. The CDR3 length is 14 residues. From germline, CDR1 is MNHNS and CDR2 SASEGT. DNA for the CDR3: TGTGCCAGCAGTGAAGCGGGAGGGCATGAGACCCAGTACTTC. Protein: CASSEAGGHETQYF.

In this sample, this clonotype turned up a few times. This chain links TRBV5-4 with TRBJ2-1; D may match TRBD1 or TRBD2 (5 bases each). The J call may be incorrect, as the DNA end agrees better with TRBJ2-5. The CDR3 spans 15 residues. Germline loops: CDR1 SGHNT, CDR2 YYREEE (reference sequence). The CDR3 loop reads CASSRFGTGYETQYF. In DNA, the CDR3 is TGTGCCAGCAGCCGATTCGGGACGGGGTATGAGACCCAGTACTTC.

V gene TRBV29-1 combines with J gene TRBJ1-2; the D gene is possibly TRBD1 (6 bases). The V gene's germline CDR1 is SQVTM and CDR2 ANQGSEA. Trimming took off 7 bases at V and 8 bases at J, with 26 bases between the two ends. The CDR3 length is 15 residues. CDR3 in DNA: TGCAGCGGCCTACCGACGCTGATGGCAGGGGAAGGCTACACCTTC. Translated: CSGLPTLMAGEGYTF. The variable domain in full, completed from reference TRBV29-1 and TRBJ1-2, reads SAVISQKPSRDICQRGTSLTIQCQVDSQVTMMFWYRQQPGQSLTLIATANQGSEATYESGFVIDKFPISRPNLTFSTLTVSNMSPEDSSIYLCSGLPTLMAGEGYTFGSGTRLTVV.

This clonotype was recorded at least ten times. The chain carries TRBV6-2 or TRBV6-3 and TRBJ2-7; D might be TRBD1 or TRBD2, each matching 5 bases. CDR3 length equals 14 residues. The germline V and J ends were trimmed by 9 bases and 3 bases, with 18 bases remaining between them. Looked up from germline, CDR1 is MNHEY and CDR2 is SVGEGT. The CDR3 DNA follows: TGTGCCAGTTGGGGTTCGGGACCCATCTACGAGCAGTACTTC. It specifies CASWGSGPIYEQYF.

This clonotype was counted at least ten times. The chain joins TRBV5-5 to TRBJ1-2, with 7 nucleotides matching TRBD1. The germline CDR1 and CDR2 sequences are SGHKS and YYEKEE (reference sequence). The CDR3 contains 14 residues. V was pared by 0 bases and J by 5 bases, with 4 bases of the junction left unmatched. The CDR3 region is CASSLGGQEYGYTF. The CDR3 region has the DNA TGTGCCAGCAGCTTGGGAGGACAGGAGTATGGCTACACCTTC.